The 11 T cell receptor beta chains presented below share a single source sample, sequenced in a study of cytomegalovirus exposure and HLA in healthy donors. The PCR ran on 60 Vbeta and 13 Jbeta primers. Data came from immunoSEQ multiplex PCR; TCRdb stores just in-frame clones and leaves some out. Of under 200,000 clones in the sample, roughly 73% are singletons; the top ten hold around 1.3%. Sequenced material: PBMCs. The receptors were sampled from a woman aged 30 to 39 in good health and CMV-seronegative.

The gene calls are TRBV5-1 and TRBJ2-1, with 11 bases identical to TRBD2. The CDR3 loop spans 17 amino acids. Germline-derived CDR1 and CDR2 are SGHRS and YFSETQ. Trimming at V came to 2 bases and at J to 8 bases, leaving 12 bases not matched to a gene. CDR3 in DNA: TGCGCCAGCAGCTTAAGGGGCTTAGCGGGGGGGCCCTATGAGCAGTTCTTC. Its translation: CASSLRGLAGGPYEQFF.

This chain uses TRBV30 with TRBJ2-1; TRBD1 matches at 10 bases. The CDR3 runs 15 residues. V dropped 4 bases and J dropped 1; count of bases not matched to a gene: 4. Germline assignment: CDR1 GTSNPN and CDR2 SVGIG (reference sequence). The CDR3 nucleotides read TGTGCCTGGAACCGACAGGGGGCTTCCTACAATGAGCAGTTCTTC. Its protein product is CAWNRQGASYNEQFF. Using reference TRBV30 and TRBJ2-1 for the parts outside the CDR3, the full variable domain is SQTIHQWPATLVQPVGSPLSLECTVEGTSNPNLYWYRQAAGRGLQLLFYSVGIGQISSEVPQNLSASRPQDRQFILSSKKLLLSDSGFYLCAWNRQGASYNEQFFGPGTRLTVL.

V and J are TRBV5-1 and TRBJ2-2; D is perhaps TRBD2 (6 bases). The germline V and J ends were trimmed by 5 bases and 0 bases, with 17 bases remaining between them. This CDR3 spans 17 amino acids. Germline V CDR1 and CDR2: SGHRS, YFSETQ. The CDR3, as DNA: TGCGCCAGCAGTGGACTAACGGGGTACGCGAACACCGGGGAGCTGTTTTTT. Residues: CASSGLTGYANTGELFF.

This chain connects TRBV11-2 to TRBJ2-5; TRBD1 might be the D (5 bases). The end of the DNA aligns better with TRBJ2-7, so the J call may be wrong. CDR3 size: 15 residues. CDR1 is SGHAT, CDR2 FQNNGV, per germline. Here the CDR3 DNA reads TGTGCCAGCAGCTTAGGAGTAGGGGAACGCTACGAGCAGTACTTC. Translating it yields CASSLGVGERYEQYF.

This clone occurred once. CDR3 amino acids: CASSAGGTQYF. CDR3 nucleotide sequence: TGTGCCAGCAGCGCAGGGGGGACCCAGTACTTC. The chain employs TRBV5-8 and TRBJ2-5; 7 nucleotides align to TRBD1. V gave up 4 bases and J gave up 7 bases; unmatched junction bases: 1. Germline CDR1 SGHTS, CDR2 YDEGEE. This CDR3 comprises 11 residues.

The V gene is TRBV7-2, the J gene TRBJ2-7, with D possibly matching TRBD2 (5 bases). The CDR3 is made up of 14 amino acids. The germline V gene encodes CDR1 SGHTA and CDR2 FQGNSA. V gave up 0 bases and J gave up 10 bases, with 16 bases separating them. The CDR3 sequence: CASSLAASGWGQYF. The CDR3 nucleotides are TGTGCCAGCAGCTTAGCGGCGTCGGGGTGGGGACAGTACTTC.

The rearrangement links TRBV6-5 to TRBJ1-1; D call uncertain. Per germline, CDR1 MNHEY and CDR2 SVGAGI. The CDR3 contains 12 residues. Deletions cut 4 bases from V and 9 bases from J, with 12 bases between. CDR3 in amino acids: CASSSYQAKAFF. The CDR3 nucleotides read TGTGCCAGCAGTTCGTACCAGGCAAAAGCTTTCTTT.

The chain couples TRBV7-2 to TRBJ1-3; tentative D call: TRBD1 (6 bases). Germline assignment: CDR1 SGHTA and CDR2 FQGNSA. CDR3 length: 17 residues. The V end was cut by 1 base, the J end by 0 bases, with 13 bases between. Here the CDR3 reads CASSLEDRPISGNTIYF. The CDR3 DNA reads TGTGCCAGCAGCTTAGAGGACAGACCAATCTCTGGAAACACCATATATTTT.

The CDR3 protein is CAWRGGQGDYGYTF. CDR3 DNA: TGTGCCTGGAGGGGGGGACAGGGCGACTATGGCTACACCTTC. J is TRBJ1-2 and V is TRBV30; 9 bases are shared with TRBD1. The germline gives CDR1 GTSNPN, CDR2 SVGIG (reference sequence). Unmatched junction bases numbered 5, after V lost 3 bases and J lost 3 bases. This CDR3 region has 14 residues.

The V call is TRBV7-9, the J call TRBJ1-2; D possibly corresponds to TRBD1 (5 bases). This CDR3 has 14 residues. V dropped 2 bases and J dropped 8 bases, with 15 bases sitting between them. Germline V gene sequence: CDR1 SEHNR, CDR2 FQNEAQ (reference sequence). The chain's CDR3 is CASSLLQTGDGYTF. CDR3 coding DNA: TGTGCCAGCAGCTTACTGCAGACGGGGGACGGCTACACCTTC.

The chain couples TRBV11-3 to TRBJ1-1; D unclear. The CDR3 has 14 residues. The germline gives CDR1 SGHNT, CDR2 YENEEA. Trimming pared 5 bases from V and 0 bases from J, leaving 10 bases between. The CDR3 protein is CASSLSGLNTEAFF. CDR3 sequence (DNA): TGTGCCAGCAGCCTTTCGGGTCTGAACACTGAAGCTTTCTTT.